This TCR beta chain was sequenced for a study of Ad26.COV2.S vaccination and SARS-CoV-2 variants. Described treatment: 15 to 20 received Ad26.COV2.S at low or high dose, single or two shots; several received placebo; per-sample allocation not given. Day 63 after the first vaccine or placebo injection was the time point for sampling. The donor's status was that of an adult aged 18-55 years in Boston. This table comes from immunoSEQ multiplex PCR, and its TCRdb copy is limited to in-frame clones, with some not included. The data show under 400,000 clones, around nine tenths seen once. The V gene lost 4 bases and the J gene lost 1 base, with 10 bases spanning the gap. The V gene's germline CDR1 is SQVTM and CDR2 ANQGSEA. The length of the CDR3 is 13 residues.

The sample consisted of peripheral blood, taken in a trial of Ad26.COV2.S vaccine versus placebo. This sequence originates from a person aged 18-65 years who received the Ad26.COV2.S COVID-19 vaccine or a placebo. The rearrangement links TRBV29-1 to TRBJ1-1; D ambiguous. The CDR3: CSVGYGPNTEAFF. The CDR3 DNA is TGCAGCGTTGGCTACGGACCGAACACTGAAGCTTTCTTT.